Listed below are T cell receptor beta chains from one sample, sequenced in a study of chemoradiotherapy in HPV16-positive cancers. Generated by immunoSEQ multiplex PCR, the TCRdb table keeps only in-frame clones and is missing some. The sample includes 25,000 to 30,000 clones, approximately 94% of them seen just once. The sample here was blood, taken from a patient who underwent chemoradiotherapy. All receptors derive from a human donor with HPV-associated anogenital cancer. Both conserved end residues are part of each CDR3. D genes are given only for firm matches. Not all rows give a size; the values are once, few, many and, for expanded clones, a class.

.,17,TRBD1,TRBV7-6,TRBJ2-2,CASSSGLGQGDTGELFF,TGTGCCAGCAGCTCCGGTCTGGGACAGGGAGATACCGGGGAGCTGTTTTTT
.,15,TRBD1,TRBV7-9,TRBJ1-1,CASSLAGGGGTEAFF,TGTGCCAGCAGCCTTGCAGGGGGTGGGGGCACTGAAGCTTTCTTT
.,13,.,TRBV7-2,TRBJ2-1,CASRLGSHNEQFF,TGTGCCAGCAGACTAGGGAGCCACAATGAGCAGTTCTTC
.,15,TRBD1,TRBV7-9,TRBJ1-1,CASSEGQGAVAEAFF,TGTGCCAGCAGCGAAGGACAGGGGGCCGTCGCTGAAGCTTTCTTT
.,14,.,TRBV28,TRBJ2-3,CASSLNGYTDTQYF,TGTGCCAGCAGTTTAAACGGGTACACAGATACGCAGTATTTT
.,14,.,TRBV29-1,TRBJ1-2,CSVELGPGGYGYTF,TGCAGCGTTGAACTCGGCCCGGGGGGGTATGGCTACACCTTC
.,14,.,TRBV4-3,TRBJ2-5,CASSQATGERTQYF,TGCGCCAGCAGCCAAGCAACCGGGGAGCGGACCCAGTACTTC
.,14,.,TRBV7-9,TRBJ1-4,CASSPRTQGEKLFF,TGTGCCAGCAGCCCACGGACTCAGGGTGAAAAACTGTTTTTT
.,15,.,TRBV6-5,TRBJ2-3,CASTHSGSSTDTQYF,TGTGCCAGCACTCATAGCGGATCTAGCACAGATACGCAGTATTTT
.,15,TRBD1,TRBV19,TRBJ1-5,CASSATGAYNQPQHF,TGTGCCAGTAGTGCTACAGGGGCATACAATCAGCCCCAGCATTTT
.,17,.,TRBV14,TRBJ1-5,CASSQDQLEGVDQPQHF,TGTGCCAGCAGCCAAGATCAGCTTGAGGGGGTTGATCAGCCCCAGCATTTT
.,17,TRBD2,TRBV4-1,TRBJ2-4,CASSPPRAGEGKNIQYF,TGCGCCAGCAGCCCCCCCCGGGCGGGAGAGGGAAAAAACATTCAGTACTTC
.,15,.,TRBV11-1,TRBJ2-5,CASSLPFSGQETQYF,TGTGCCAGCAGCTTACCCTTCTCCGGCCAAGAGACCCAGTACTTC
.,16,TRBD2,TRBV30,TRBJ2-1,CAWNLIPGLAGDEQFF,TGTGCCTGGAATCTCATCCCGGGACTAGCGGGAGATGAGCAGTTCTTC
.,16,.,TRBV5-5,TRBJ1-2,CASSSSARGTNFDYTF,TGTGCCAGCAGCTCCAGTGCCCGGGGCACCAACTTTGACTACACCTTC
once,13,.,TRBV6-1,TRBJ1-5,CASSATGRQPQHF,TGTGCCAGCAGTGCTACAGGGCGTCAGCCCCAGCATTTT
.,13,.,TRBV14,TRBJ1-2,CASSLGYNYGYTF,TGTGCCAGCAGCCTAGGGTACAACTATGGCTACACCTTC
.,14,.,TRBV4-1,TRBJ2-3,CASRDTGSTDTQYF,TGCGCCAGCAGAGATACCGGGAGTACAGATACGCAGTATTTT
.,14,TRBD1,TRBV19,TRBJ2-5,CASSMTGYQETQYF,TGTGCCAGTAGTATGACAGGGTACCAAGAGACCCAGTACTTC
few,14,TRBD1,TRBV5-4,TRBJ1-2,CASSYGQGDYGYTF,TGTGCCAGCAGCTACGGACAGGGGGACTATGGCTACACCTTC
.,12,.,TRBV28,TRBJ2-7,CASSILSAEQYF,TGTGCCAGCAGTATCCTATCTGCCGAGCAGTACTTC
.,13,.,TRBV28,TRBJ2-1,CASSSETYNEQFF,TGTGCCAGCAGTAGCGAAACCTACAATGAGCAGTTCTTC
.,13,TRBD1,TRBV10-3,TRBJ1-1,CAISEDRGGVAFF,TGTGCCATCAGTGAGGACAGGGGAGGCGTAGCTTTCTTT
.,14,.,TRBV15,TRBJ2-5,CATSRDSGSETQYF,TGTGCCACCAGCAGAGATAGTGGCTCAGAGACCCAGTACTTC
.,15,TRBD2,TRBV29-1,TRBJ2-1,CSVDPRLAGYNEQFF,TGCAGCGTTGACCCCCGGCTAGCGGGGTACAATGAGCAGTTCTTC
.,15,TRBD1,TRBV5-1,TRBJ1-1,CASSLADRGNTEAFF,TGCGCCAGCAGCTTGGCCGACAGGGGAAACACTGAAGCTTTCTTT
.,14,TRBD2,TRBV11-2,TRBJ2-7,CASSSGLAGDEQYF,TGTGCCAGCAGCTCCGGGCTAGCGGGAGACGAGCAGTACTTC
.,13,.,TRBV7-6,TRBJ2-7,CASSLAIPYEQYF,TGTGCCAGCAGCTTAGCGATTCCCTACGAGCAGTACTTC
.,14,TRBD2,TRBV5-1,TRBJ2-5,CASSFGGARETQYF,TGCGCCAGCAGCTTCGGGGGGGCACGGGAGACCCAGTACTTC
.,13,.,TRBV27,TRBJ2-7,CASSGGTSYEQYF,TGTGCCAGCAGTGGGGGAACCTCCTACGAGCAGTACTTC
.,15,TRBD1,TRBV6-5,TRBJ2-3,CASSSPGQGTNTQYF,TGTGCCAGCAGTTCACCGGGACAGGGGACGAATACGCAGTATTTT
.,14,.,TRBV11-2,TRBJ2-4,CASSFPPNSGIQYF,TGTGCCAGCAGCTTCCCGCCCAACAGTGGCATTCAGTACTTC
.,15,.,TRBV5-6,TRBJ1-4,CASSLVGLPNEKLFF,TGTGCCAGCAGCTTGGTAGGGTTGCCCAATGAAAAACTGTTTTTT
once,16,TRBD1,TRBV28,TRBJ2-1,CASSRDRGYSYNEQFF,TGTGCCAGCAGCAGGGACAGGGGGTATTCCTACAATGAGCAGTTCTTC
.,12,TRBD1,TRBV29-1,TRBJ1-2,CSTMGQVYGYTF,TGCAGCACAATGGGACAGGTCTATGGCTACACCTTC
.,13,.,TRBV7-6,TRBJ2-5,CASSRRGGETQYF,TGTGCCAGCAGCCGCAGGGGAGGGGAGACCCAGTACTTC
few,16,TRBD2,TRBV9,TRBJ2-1,CASSVGTSGEVDEQFF,TGTGCCAGCAGCGTAGGGACTAGCGGGGAGGTGGATGAGCAGTTCTTC
.,16,.,TRBV5-1,TRBJ2-1,CASSLRGSGMANEQFF,TGCGCCAGCAGCTTGAGGGGGAGCGGGATGGCCAATGAGCAGTTCTTC
.,12,.,TRBV9,TRBJ1-2,CASSAIEDGYTF,TGTGCCAGCAGCGCCATAGAGGATGGCTACACCTTC
.,14,.,TRBV6-1,TRBJ2-7,CASTQGYVLYEQYF,TGTGCCAGCACCCAGGGTTATGTCCTCTACGAGCAGTACTTC
.,14,.,TRBV27,TRBJ1-1,CASSFGRLNTEAFF,TGTGCCAGCAGTTTCGGAAGACTCAACACTGAAGCTTTCTTT